This T cell receptor beta chain was captured in a study of T cell responses to AZD1222 COVID-19 vaccine. Using immunoSEQ multiplex PCR, the repertoire was profiled, and TCRdb retains in-frame clones only, with some absent. This repertoire shows 150,000 to 200,000 clones, 80% to 90% found once; its top ten account for less than 3%. The V end was cut by 1 base, the J end by 0 bases, with 11 bases between. This CDR3 has 17 amino acids. Germline loops: CDR1 SGHDT, CDR2 YYEEEE. The material sequenced was peripheral blood, taken on day 0 of MenACWY control vaccination. This TCR derives from an adult in good health. J is TRBJ2-6 and V is TRBV5-6; D is ambiguous. As DNA, the CDR3 is TGTGCCAGCAGCTTGTATAACAACCCCTCTGGGGCCAACGTCCTGACTTTC. Translating it yields CASSLYNNPSGANVLTF.